This T cell receptor beta chain was recorded in a study of siplizumab effects on memory and regulatory T cells. In this sample, this clone turned up once. The CDR3 runs 13 residues. Trimming pared 0 bases from V and 10 bases from J, leaving 11 bases between. CDR1 and CDR2 (germline): SGDLS, YYNGEE. This table comes from immunoSEQ multiplex PCR, and its TCRdb copy is limited to in-frame clones, with some not included. The sample has about 100,000 clones; about nine tenths are singletons. This rearrangement joins TRBV9 to TRBJ2-4; no reliable D call. Sequencing used non-Treg CD4+ T cells sorted from blood. This clonotype was obtained from a human donor in good health. CDR3: CASSVEQGGIQYF. CDR3 nucleotides: TGTGCCAGCAGCGTAGAGCAAGGTGGTATTCAGTACTTC.